This T cell receptor (beta chain) is from a study of blood T cell repertoires in COVID-19. The overall study: Acute and convalescent COVID-19 specimens originated in the United States, Italy and Spain. The analysed material was cDNA or gDNA that came from T cells, B-cell-depleted T cells, or PBMCs.

The table lists this clone with a count of one. The assay was immunoSEQ multiplex PCR, and TCRdb's table has in-frame clones only and misses some. Of approximately 180,000 clones listed, nearly 90% were seen once; the top ten hold roughly 21%. Sequenced: peripheral blood. The receptor was isolated from a man aged 55 to 69 with active or convalescent COVID-19.

The CDR3 reads CASRHDWPSGEETQYF. The CDR3 nucleotides are TGTGCCAGCAGACACGACTGGCCTAGCGGGGAAGAGACCCAGTACTTC. The rearrangement joins TRBV2 to TRBJ2-5; 9 bases align to TRBD2. V lost 6 bases, J lost 3 bases, and 11 bases stayed unmatched. Germline CDR1 and CDR2: SNHLY and FYNNEI. The CDR3 runs 16 residues.